This T cell receptor (beta chain) was found in a study of T cells in Graves' hyperthyroidism and ophthalmopathy. Study-level points and caveats: Ophthalmopathy onset followed model prediction by a median roughly six months. Among thyroid clonotypes expanded above 0.001, most also appeared in blood.

V was cut by 3 bases and J by 2 bases, with 13 bases left in between. Germline CDR1 reads SNHLY; CDR2 reads FYNNEI. This CDR3 is built from 16 residues. Amplification of TCR beta CDR3 regions used RNA as the template. The TCR CDR3 was amplified in a first-round RT-PCR using the HTBI primer set. TCRdb re-called the multiplex PCR reads through MiXCR, storing one row per CDR3 protein. The sample shows 650,000 to 800,000 distinct CDR3 sequences, 45% of them seen only once. In this sample, this clonotype turned up a few times. Its antigen is undetermined. This TCR derives from an adult man with Graves' disease, either hyperthyroidism or ophthalmopathy (not recorded which). The J gene is TRBJ2-2, the V gene TRBV2; D may match TRBD1 or TRBD2 (5 bases each). Sequences were obtained from peripheral blood or thyroid tissue (not recorded which). CDR3 amino acids: CASSDSRGPNTGELFF. DNA of the CDR3: TGTGCCAGCAGTGATTCCCGGGGCCCTAACACCGGGGAGCTGTTTTTT.